This T cell receptor beta chain was identified during a study of T cell responses to AZD1222 COVID-19 vaccine. Study findings and constraints: Unmutated regions of variants are reportedly targeted by nearly half of spike-specific TCRs. Only 5 to 7 AZD1222 recipients tested seropositive at baseline.

Notes on this clone: The antigen remains undetermined.

The protocol was immunoSEQ multiplex PCR, while the TCRdb copy is restricted to in-frame clones and leaves out a portion. In the table there are 150,000 or so clones, over 90% of which are singletons. In germline, CDR1 is SGHNT, CDR2 YYREEE (reference sequence). The V and J ends lost 0 bases and 0 bases, in that order; junction bases with no gene match: 9. The length of the CDR3 is 19 residues. Sequencing was performed on peripheral blood, taken on day 0 of AZD1222 vaccination. The sequence came from an adult in good health. V and J are TRBV5-4 and TRBJ2-3, with 11 bases identical to TRBD2. CDR3 residues: CASSLEGLAGGFSTDTQYF. In DNA, the CDR3 is TGTGCCAGCAGCTTGGAAGGGCTAGCGGGGGGCTTTAGCACAGATACGCAGTATTTT.